A single sample is the source of the 23 T cell receptor beta chains below, sequenced in a study of beta chain features in type 1 diabetes. The isolated RNA, all of it, was reverse transcribed, so expressed TCRB transcripts were what got sequenced. TCRdb keeps only in-frame clones here, not all; method: immunoSEQ multiplex PCR. The sample shows 300,000 to 350,000 clones, 12% to 15% of them seen only once. Sequencing was performed on central memory CD4+ T cells from blood. Source of these receptors: a man aged 30 to 39 in good health.

The rearrangement links TRBV5-5 to TRBJ2-7; no clear D gene. Germline-derived CDR1 and CDR2 are SGHKS and YYEKEE (reference sequence). The CDR3 consists of 13 residues. Trimming took 4 bases from V and 7 from J, leaving 15 bases between them. CDR3 amino acids: CASSQDWRGEQYV. The CDR3 DNA sequence: TGTGCCAGCAGCCAAGATTGGCGTGGTGAGCAGTACGTC.

This clone was found many times. The rearrangement joins TRBV21-1 to TRBJ1-2. TRBV21-1 is a recognized pseudogene. CDR3 size: 17 residues. CDR3 protein: CASSAPEATKVDYGYTF. The DNA of the CDR3 is TGTGCCAGCAGCGCCCCTGAGGCGACAAAGGTTGACTATGGCTACACCTTC.

This clone was counted only a few times. The CDR3 spells CASSLEQRSTQYF. The CDR3 nucleotides read TGTGCCAGCAGCTTAGAACAGAGAAGTACGCAGTATTTT. V gene TRBV11-2 combines with J gene TRBJ2-3; the D is unclear. Germline loops: CDR1 SGHAT, CDR2 FQNNGV. Trimming cost V 0 bases and J 8 bases, with 9 bases left between them. The CDR3 covers 13 residues.

This clone was picked up a small number of times. One base away lies a much larger clone, so this may be a sequencing read error. The chain is built from TRBV7-2 and TRBJ1-2; D may be TRBD1 (6 bases). CDR1 is SGHTA and CDR2 is FQGNSA in the germline V gene. Trimming took off 5 bases at V and 4 bases at J, with 11 bases between the two ends. The CDR3 consists of 13 residues. The CDR3 loop reads CASSPGGVYGYTF. In DNA form, the CDR3 reads TGTGCCAGCAGCCCCGGGGGCGTCTATGGCTACACCTTC.

The chain uses TRBV13 and TRBJ1-1, with a tentative D call TRBD1 (5 bases). Per germline, CDR1 PRHDT and CDR2 FYEKMQ (reference sequence). The CDR3 extends over 15 amino acids. With 4 bases removed from V and 0 bases from J, the gap between germline ends came to 12 bases. CDR3 loop: CASSSTGRLNTEAFF. The CDR3 DNA is TGTGCCAGCAGCTCTACGGGACGGCTGAACACTGAAGCTTTCTTT.

This clone was counted ten times or more. The chain carries TRBV5-6 and TRBJ1-4; tentative D call: TRBD1 (6 bases). V lost 3 bases and J 6 bases, leaving 15 bases between the germline ends. CDR3 length: 15 amino acids. CDR1 is SGHDT and CDR2 is YYEEEE in the germline V gene. The CDR3 nucleotides read TGTGCCAGCAGCTGGCAACAGGGTGAGGATGAAAAACTGTTTTTT. It codes for CASSWQQGEDEKLFF.

This rearrangement joins TRBV7-2 to TRBJ2-5; tentatively, D is TRBD1 or TRBD2 (5 bases each). CDR3 length equals 15 residues. The V end lost 2 bases, the J end lost 4 bases, and 14 bases lay between the germline ends. Germline V gives CDR1 SGHTA, CDR2 FQGNSA. CDR3 nucleotide sequence: TGTGCCAGCAGCTTACCTGGGGGAATACGAGAGACCCAGTACTTC. Encoded protein: CASSLPGGIRETQYF.

A few counts support this clone. The V gene is TRBV19, the J gene TRBJ1-3; tentative D call: TRBD1 (6 bases). Germline assignment: CDR1 LNHDA and CDR2 SQIVND (reference sequence). The CDR3 has 15 residues. Trimming removed 10 bases from V and 0 bases from J, with 16 bases in between. DNA of the CDR3: TGTGCCACAAGGTCCCGGGACACCTCTGGAAACACCATATATTTT. Translating gives CATRSRDTSGNTIYF.

This clone was counted ten times or more. This chain connects TRBV9 to TRBJ2-3, with D unresolved. The CDR3 is 13 amino acids. CDR1 is SGDLS, CDR2 YYNGEE, per germline. V shed 4 bases and J shed 4 bases, with 10 bases lying between them. The CDR3 sequence: CASSFQVADTQYF. DNA of the CDR3: TGTGCCAGCAGCTTCCAGGTGGCAGATACGCAGTATTTT. The full variable domain, with the rest looked up from reference TRBV9 and TRBJ2-3, is DSGVTQTPKHLITATGQRVTLRCSPRSGDLSVYWYQQSLDQGLQFLIQYYNGEERAKGNILERFSAQQFPDLHSELNLSSLELGDSALYFCASSFQVADTQYFGPGTRLTVL.

The V call is TRBV7-9, the J call TRBJ1-6, with D maybe TRBD1 (5 bases). This CDR3 region has 14 residues. Trimming removed 7 bases from V and 8 bases from J, with 15 bases in between. Germline V lookup: CDR1 SEHNR, CDR2 FQNEAQ (reference sequence). The CDR3 nucleotides read TGTGCCAGCACCCGTGAAGGGGCGCATTCACCCCTCCACTTT. This sequence encodes CASTREGAHSPLHF.

This clone was observed a handful of times. V usage is TRBV10-3 and J usage is TRBJ2-7; D remains ambiguous. CDR3 length: 12 residues. Trimming removed 2 bases from V and 3 bases from J, with 5 bases in between. Per the germline V gene, CDR1 is ENHRY and CDR2 is SYGVKD. The CDR3 bases are TGTGCCATCAGTGAGGAAAGCTACGAGCAGTACGTC. Translated, it gives CAISEESYEQYV.

Only a few counts were recorded for this clone. The gene calls are TRBV30 and TRBJ1-2; 11 bases line up with TRBD1. Losses at the gene ends were 5 bases for V and 7 bases for J; bases not matched to a gene: 6. Germline CDR1 reads GTSNPN; CDR2 reads SVGIG (reference sequence). The CDR3 has 13 amino acids. In DNA form, the CDR3 reads TGTGCCTGGGAAGTGGACAGGGGGCTTGGCTACACCTTC. It translates to CAWEVDRGLGYTF.

There are a few counts of this clone. Other DNA sequences in this specimen translate into the identical CDR3. The genes are TRBV5-4 and TRBJ1-1; D not certain. This CDR3 has 11 amino acids. V was trimmed by 5 bases and J by 1 base, leaving 3 bases between them. Germline values: CDR1 SGHNT, CDR2 YYREEE (reference sequence). The CDR3 coding sequence is TGTGCCAGCAGTCAGAACACTGAAGCTTTCTTT. Protein sequence: CASSQNTEAFF. The full variable domain, with the rest looked up from reference TRBV5-4 and TRBJ1-1, is ETGVTQSPTHLIKTRGQQVTLRCSSQSGHNTVSWYQQALGQGPQFIFQYYREEENGRGNFPPRFSGLQFPNYSSELNVNALELDDSALYLCASSQNTEAFFGQGTRLTVV.

This chain joins TRBV7-2 and TRBJ2-5, with 11 bases fitting TRBD2. The length of the CDR3 is 14 residues. Unmatched junction bases numbered 1, after V lost 4 bases and J lost 3 bases. Per the germline V gene, CDR1 is SGHTA and CDR2 is FQGNSA. Here the CDR3 reads CASSSGLAEETQYF. The CDR3 DNA follows: TGTGCCAGCAGCTCGGGACTAGCGGAAGAGACCCAGTACTTC.

This clone was picked up a small number of times. V is TRBV2 and J is TRBJ2-1; 7 bases map to TRBD1. The CDR3 covers 14 residues. Per germline, CDR1 SNHLY and CDR2 FYNNEI. The V gene end was trimmed by 8 bases and the J gene end by 0 bases; junction bases not matched to a gene: 4. The CDR3 nucleotides are TGTGCCAGCCTCCGGGACAGCTCCTACAATGAGCAGTTCTTC. It specifies CASLRDSSYNEQFF. Looking up the rest from reference TRBV2 and TRBJ2-1 gives the full variable domain: EPEVTQTPSHQVTQMGQEVILRCVPISNHLYFYWYRQILGQKVEFLVSFYNNEISEKSEIFDDQFSVERPDGSNFTLKIRSTKLEDSAMYFCASLRDSSYNEQFFGPGTRLTVL.

The rearrangement uses TRBV9 and TRBJ2-5, with TRBD2 matching 7 bases. This CDR3 spans 12 amino acids. Germline values: CDR1 SGDLS, CDR2 YYNGEE. V lost 7 bases and J lost 2; bases outside the gene matches: 2. The CDR3 nucleotides read TGTGCCAGCGGGGGGGTACAAGAGACCCAGTACTTC. Protein: CASGGVQETQYF.

The V gene is TRBV27, the J gene TRBJ2-1; 11 nucleotides agree with TRBD2. Trimming at V came to 6 bases and at J to 7 bases, leaving 2 bases not matched to a gene. The germline V gene encodes CDR1 MNHEY and CDR2 SMNVEV (reference sequence). CDR3 length: 13 residues. The CDR3 protein is CASRTSGKNEQFF. The CDR3 DNA follows: TGTGCCAGCAGGACTAGCGGGAAAAATGAGCAGTTCTTC.

This clone has only a few counts. The rearrangement links TRBV4-3 to TRBJ2-4; D not certain. Trimming cost V 0 bases and J 0 bases, with 9 bases left between them. This CDR3 region has 16 residues. Germline values: CDR1 LGHNA, CDR2 YSLEER. The CDR3, as DNA: TGCGCCAGCAGCCAAGAGCCGACCATAGCCAAAAACATTCAGTACTTC. Protein product: CASSQEPTIAKNIQYF.

This clone occurred many times. The J gene is TRBJ1-1, the V gene TRBV23-1; D not resolved. TRBV23-1 is an ORF; its function is uncertain. This CDR3 is built from 13 residues. V was pared by 9 bases and J by 0 bases, with 11 bases between. This chain's CDR3 is CARPTEMNTEAFF. CDR3 nucleotides: TGCGCCAGACCGACGGAAATGAACACTGAAGCTTTCTTT.

This rearrangement joins TRBV28 to TRBJ1-2; 9 nucleotides line up with TRBD1. This CDR3 is built from 16 residues. Germline V gene sequence: CDR1 MDHEN, CDR2 SYDVKM. V lost 2 bases and J lost 4; bases outside the gene matches: 8. CDR3 in DNA: TGTGCCAGCAGTTTAAATACAGGGGGCGCGGGCTATGGCTACACCTTC. Amino acid sequence: CASSLNTGGAGYGYTF.

V usage is TRBV7-7 and J usage is TRBJ1-4; 9 nucleotides line up with TRBD1. Germline V CDR1 and CDR2: SSHAT, FNYEAQ (reference sequence). This CDR3 contains 16 residues. J lost 0 bases, V lost 3 bases, and 2 bases had no gene match. CDR3 residues: CASSLDRGATNEKLFF. The CDR3 region has the DNA TGTGCCAGCAGCTTGGACAGGGGCGCAACTAATGAAAAACTGTTTTTT.

This clone ranks as medium-sized. The chain carries TRBV9 and TRBJ2-1, with D uncertain. The ends were cut back, 3 bases at V and 8 bases at J, with 15 bases in the middle. CDR3 length: 14 amino acids. Germline CDR1 SGDLS, CDR2 YYNGEE. The CDR3 sequence: CASSGLTGWDEQFF. The CDR3 DNA reads TGTGCCAGCAGCGGATTGACCGGTTGGGATGAGCAGTTCTTC.

This clone was seen ten or more times. Different DNA sequences within this sample yield the same CDR3. The chain links TRBV7-9 to TRBJ2-1; D is undetermined. Germline-derived CDR1 and CDR2 are SEHNR and FQNEAQ (reference sequence). The CDR3 contains 17 residues. Deletions cut 5 bases from V and 0 bases from J, with 17 bases between. CDR3 nucleotide sequence: TGTGCCAGCAGCCCTCCTCGATCCCTAAGCTCCTACAATGAGCAGTTCTTC. Protein product: CASSPPRSLSSYNEQFF.